This TCR beta chain was found in a study of blood T cell repertoires in COVID-19. Study at large: Sites in the United States, Italy and Spain provided acute and convalescent COVID-19 samples. In each case, the material was cDNA or gDNA derived from T cells, B-cell-depleted T cells, or PBMCs.

Trimming left V 1 base short and J 5 bases short, with 8 bases between. The CDR3 runs 13 residues. Looked up from germline, CDR1 is KGHSH and CDR2 is LQKENI. Original processing methods: Reference gene primers were amplified, and this amplification served to estimate nucleated cell counts. Some clones are missing from TCRdb's copy, which holds only in-frame ones; the method was immunoSEQ multiplex PCR. V and J calls and clone size follow that table, whereas D and trimming were derived from the DNA. Of about 300,000 clones listed, approximately 86% are singletons. The TCR sequence derives from a man aged 65 to 79 with acute or convalescent COVID-19. Sequencing used peripheral blood. This chain links TRBV18 with TRBJ2-5, with D tentatively TRBD1 (5 bases). The CDR3 DNA sequence: TGTGCCAGCTCACCACAAGGGGCCGAGACCCAGTACTTC. As protein: CASSPQGAETQYF.